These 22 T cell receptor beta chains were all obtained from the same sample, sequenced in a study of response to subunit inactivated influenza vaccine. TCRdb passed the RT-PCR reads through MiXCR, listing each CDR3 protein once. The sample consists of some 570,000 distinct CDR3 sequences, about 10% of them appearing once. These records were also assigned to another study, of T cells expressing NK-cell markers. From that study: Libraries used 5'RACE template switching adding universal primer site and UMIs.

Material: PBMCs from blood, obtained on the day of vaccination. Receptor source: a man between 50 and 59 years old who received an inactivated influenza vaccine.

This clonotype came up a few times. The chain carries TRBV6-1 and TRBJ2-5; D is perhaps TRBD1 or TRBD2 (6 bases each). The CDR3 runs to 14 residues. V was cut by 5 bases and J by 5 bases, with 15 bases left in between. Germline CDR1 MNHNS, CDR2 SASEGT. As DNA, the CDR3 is TGTGCCAGCAGTCCCCCTCGGGGGCGTGAGACCCAGTACTTC. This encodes CASSPPRGRETQYF.

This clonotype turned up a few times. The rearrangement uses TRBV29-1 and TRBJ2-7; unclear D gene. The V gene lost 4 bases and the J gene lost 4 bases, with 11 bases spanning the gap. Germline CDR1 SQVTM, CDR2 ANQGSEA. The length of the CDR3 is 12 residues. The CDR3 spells CSVAASVYEQYF. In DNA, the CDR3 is TGCAGCGTTGCGGCTAGTGTTTACGAGCAGTACTTC.

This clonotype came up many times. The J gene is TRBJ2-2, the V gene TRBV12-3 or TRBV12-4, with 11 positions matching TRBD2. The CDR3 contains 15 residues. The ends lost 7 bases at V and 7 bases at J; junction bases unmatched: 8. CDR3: CASTVTSGNNGELFF. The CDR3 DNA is TGTGCCAGCACCGTGACTAGCGGGAATAACGGGGAGCTGTTTTTT.

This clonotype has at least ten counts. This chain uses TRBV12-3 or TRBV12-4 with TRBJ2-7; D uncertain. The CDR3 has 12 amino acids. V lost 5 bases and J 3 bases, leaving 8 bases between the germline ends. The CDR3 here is CASSPTVYEQYF. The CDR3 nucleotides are TGTGCCAGCAGTCCCACCGTCTACGAGCAGTACTTC.

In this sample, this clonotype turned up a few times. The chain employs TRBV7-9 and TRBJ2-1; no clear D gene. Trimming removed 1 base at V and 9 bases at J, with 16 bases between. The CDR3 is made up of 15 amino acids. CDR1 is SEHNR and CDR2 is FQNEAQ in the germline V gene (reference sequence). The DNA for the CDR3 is TGTGCCAGCAGCTTAGTTGAGACCCAGAACAGTGAGCAGTTCTTC. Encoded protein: CASSLVETQNSEQFF.

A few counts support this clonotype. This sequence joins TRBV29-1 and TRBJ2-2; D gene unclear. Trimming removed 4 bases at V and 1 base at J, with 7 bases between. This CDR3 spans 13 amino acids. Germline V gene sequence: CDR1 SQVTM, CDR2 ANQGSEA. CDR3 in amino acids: CSVAPLNTGELFF. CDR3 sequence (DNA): TGCAGCGTTGCTCCGCTGAACACCGGGGAGCTGTTTTTT.

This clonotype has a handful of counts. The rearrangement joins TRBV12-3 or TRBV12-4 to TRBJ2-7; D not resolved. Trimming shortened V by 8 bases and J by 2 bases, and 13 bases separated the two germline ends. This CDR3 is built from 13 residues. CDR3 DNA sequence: TGTGCCAGCCCCGCGGTTCGAACCTACGAGCAGTACTTC. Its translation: CASPAVRTYEQYF.

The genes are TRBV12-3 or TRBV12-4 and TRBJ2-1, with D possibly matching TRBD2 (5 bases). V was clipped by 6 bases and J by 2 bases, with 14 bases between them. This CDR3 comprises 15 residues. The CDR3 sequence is CASRPREAAYNEQFF. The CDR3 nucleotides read TGTGCCAGCAGGCCTCGGGAAGCGGCCTACAATGAGCAGTTCTTC.

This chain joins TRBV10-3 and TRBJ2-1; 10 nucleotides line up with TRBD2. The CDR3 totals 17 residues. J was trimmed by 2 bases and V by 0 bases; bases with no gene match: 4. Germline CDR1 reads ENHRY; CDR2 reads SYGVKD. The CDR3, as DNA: TGTGCCATCAGTGAGTCCTTAGCGGGGGGAACCTACAATGAGCAGTTCTTC. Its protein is CAISESLAGGTYNEQFF.

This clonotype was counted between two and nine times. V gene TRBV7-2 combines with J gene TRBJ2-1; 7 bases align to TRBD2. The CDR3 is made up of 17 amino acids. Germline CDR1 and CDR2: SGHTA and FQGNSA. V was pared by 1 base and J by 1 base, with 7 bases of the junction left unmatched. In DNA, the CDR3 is TGTGCCAGCAGCTTAGGGTGGGGAGGGTTATCCTACAATGAGCAGTTCTTC. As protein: CASSLGWGGLSYNEQFF.

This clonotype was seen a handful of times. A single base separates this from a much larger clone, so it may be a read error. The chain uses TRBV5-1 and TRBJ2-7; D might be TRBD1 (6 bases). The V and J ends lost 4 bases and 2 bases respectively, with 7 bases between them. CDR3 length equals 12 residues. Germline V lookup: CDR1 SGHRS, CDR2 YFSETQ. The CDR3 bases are TGCGCCAGCAGCGGGGACACCTACGAGCAGTACTTC. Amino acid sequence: CASSGDTYEQYF. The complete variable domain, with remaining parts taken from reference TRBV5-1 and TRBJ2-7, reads KAGVTQTPRYLIKTRGQQVTLSCSPISGHRSVSWYQQTPGQGLQFLFEYFSETQRNKGNFPGRFSGRQFSNSRSEMNVSTLELGDSALYLCASSGDTYEQYFGPGTRLTVT.

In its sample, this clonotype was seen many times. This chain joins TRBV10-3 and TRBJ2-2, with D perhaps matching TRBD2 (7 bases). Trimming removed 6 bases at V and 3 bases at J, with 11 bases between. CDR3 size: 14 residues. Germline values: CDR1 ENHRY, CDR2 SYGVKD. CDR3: CAISGGPDTGELFF. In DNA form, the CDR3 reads TGTGCCATCAGCGGGGGGCCGGACACCGGGGAGCTGTTTTTT.

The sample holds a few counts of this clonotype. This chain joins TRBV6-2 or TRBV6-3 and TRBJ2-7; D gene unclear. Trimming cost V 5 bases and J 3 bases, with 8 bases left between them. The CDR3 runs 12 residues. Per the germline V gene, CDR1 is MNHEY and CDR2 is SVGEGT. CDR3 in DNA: TGTGCCAGCAGTAGAACTAACTACGAGCAGTACTTC. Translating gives CASSRTNYEQYF.

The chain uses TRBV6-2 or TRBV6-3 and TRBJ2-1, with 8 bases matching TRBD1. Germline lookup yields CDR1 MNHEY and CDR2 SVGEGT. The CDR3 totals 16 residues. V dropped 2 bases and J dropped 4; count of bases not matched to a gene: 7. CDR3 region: CASSYRSGGLYNEQFF. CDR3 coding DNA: TGTGCCAGCAGTTACCGGTCAGGGGGCCTTTACAATGAGCAGTTCTTC.

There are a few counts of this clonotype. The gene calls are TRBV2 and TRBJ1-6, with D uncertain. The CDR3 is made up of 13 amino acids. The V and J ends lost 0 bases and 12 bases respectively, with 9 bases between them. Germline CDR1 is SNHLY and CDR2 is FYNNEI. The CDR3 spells CASSEARGLPLHF. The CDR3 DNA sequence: TGTGCCAGCAGTGAAGCTCGAGGTTTACCCCTCCACTTT.

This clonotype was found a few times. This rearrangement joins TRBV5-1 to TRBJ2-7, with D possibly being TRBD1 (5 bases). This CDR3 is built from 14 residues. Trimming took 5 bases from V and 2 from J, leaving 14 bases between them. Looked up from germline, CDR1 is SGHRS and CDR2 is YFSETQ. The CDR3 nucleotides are TGCGCCAGCAGAGTTACAGGCTCGCCCTACGAGCAGTACTTC. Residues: CASRVTGSPYEQYF.

The CDR3 here is CASSYYDRGNSPLHF. The CDR3 DNA follows: TGTGCCAGCAGTTACTACGACAGGGGCAATTCACCCCTCCACTTT. The chain has TRBV6-5 and TRBJ1-6; 8 nucleotides match TRBD1. The V gene's germline CDR1 is MNHEY and CDR2 SVGAGI. V was clipped by 1 base and J by 7 bases; unmatched bases: 3. The CDR3 runs 15 residues.

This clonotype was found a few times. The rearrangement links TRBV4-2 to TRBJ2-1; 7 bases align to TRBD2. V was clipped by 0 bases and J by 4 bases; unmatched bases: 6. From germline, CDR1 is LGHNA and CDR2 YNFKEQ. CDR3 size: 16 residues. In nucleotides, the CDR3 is TGTGCCAGCAGCCAAGAACTGGCTAGCGGATACAATGAGCAGTTCTTC. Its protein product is CASSQELASGYNEQFF.

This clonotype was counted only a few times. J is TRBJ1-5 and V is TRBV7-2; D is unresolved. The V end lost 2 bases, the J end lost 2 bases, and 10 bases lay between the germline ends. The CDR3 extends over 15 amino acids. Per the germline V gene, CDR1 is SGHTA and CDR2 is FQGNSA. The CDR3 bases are TGTGCCAGCAGCTTATGGGCGCAGGGCAATCAGCCCCAGCATTTT. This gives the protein CASSLWAQGNQPQHF.

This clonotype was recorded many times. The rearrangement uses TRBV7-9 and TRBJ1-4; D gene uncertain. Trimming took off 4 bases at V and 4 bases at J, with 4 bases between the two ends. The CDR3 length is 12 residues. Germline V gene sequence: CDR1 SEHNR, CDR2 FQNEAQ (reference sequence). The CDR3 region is CASSWGNEKLFF. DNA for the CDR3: TGTGCCAGCAGCTGGGGTAATGAAAAACTGTTTTTT. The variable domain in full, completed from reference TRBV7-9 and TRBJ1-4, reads DTGVSQNPRHKITKRGQNVTFRCDPISEHNRLYWYRQTLGQGPEFLTYFQNEAQLEKSRLLSDRFSAERPKGSFSTLEIQRTEQGDSAMYLCASSWGNEKLFFGSGTQLSVL.

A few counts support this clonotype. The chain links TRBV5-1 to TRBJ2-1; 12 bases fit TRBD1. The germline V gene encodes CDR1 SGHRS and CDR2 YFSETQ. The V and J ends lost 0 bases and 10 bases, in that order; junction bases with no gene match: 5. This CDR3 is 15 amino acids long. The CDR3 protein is CASSLEGTGGSEQFF. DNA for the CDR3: TGCGCCAGCAGCTTGGAGGGGACAGGGGGCTCCGAGCAGTTCTTC.

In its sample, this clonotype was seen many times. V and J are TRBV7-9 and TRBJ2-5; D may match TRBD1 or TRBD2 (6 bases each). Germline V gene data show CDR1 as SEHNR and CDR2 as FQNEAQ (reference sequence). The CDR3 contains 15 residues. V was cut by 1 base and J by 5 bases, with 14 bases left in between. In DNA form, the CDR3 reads TGTGCCAGCAGCTTAGACGGGGGCGTCTTGGAGACCCAGTACTTC. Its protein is CASSLDGGVLETQYF.